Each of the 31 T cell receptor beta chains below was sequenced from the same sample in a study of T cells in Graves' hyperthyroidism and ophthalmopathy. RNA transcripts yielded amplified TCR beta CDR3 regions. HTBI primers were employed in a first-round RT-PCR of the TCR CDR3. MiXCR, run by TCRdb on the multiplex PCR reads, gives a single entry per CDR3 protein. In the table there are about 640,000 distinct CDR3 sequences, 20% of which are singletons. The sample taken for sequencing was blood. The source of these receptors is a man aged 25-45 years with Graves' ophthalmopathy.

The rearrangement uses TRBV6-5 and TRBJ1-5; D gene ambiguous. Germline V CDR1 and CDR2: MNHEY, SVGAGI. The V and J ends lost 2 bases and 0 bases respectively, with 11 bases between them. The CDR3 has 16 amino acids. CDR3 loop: CASSYESQFSNQPQHF. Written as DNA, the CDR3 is TGTGCCAGCAGTTACGAGTCTCAGTTTAGCAATCAGCCCCAGCATTTT.

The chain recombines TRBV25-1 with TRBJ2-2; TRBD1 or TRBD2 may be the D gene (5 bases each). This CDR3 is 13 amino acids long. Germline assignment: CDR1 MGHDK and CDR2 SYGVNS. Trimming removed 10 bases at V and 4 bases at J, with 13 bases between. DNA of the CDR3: TGTGCCACCGGGGACGTACCCACCGGGGAGCTGTTTTTT. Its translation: CATGDVPTGELFF.

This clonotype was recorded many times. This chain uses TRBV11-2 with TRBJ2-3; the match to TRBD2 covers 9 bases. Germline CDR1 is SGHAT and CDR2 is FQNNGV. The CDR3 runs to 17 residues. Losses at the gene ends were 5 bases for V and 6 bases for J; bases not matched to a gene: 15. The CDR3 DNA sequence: TGTGCCAGCAGCCCAGGCTTTAGCGGGAGTCCCAGGGATACGCAGTATTTT. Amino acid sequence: CASSPGFSGSPRDTQYF.

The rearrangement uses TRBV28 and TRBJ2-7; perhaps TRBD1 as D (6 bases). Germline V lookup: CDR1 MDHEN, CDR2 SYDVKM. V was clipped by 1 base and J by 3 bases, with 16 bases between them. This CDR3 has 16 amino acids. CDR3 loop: CASSLLNRDEYYEQYF. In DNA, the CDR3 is TGTGCCAGCAGTTTATTAAACAGGGACGAATACTACGAGCAGTACTTC.

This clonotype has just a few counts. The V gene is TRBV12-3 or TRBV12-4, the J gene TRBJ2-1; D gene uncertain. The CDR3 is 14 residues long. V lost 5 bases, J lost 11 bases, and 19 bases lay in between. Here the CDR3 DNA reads TGTGCCAGCAGTCCTTCGGCCCTGCGAGGTCAGCAGTTCTTC. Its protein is CASSPSALRGQQFF.

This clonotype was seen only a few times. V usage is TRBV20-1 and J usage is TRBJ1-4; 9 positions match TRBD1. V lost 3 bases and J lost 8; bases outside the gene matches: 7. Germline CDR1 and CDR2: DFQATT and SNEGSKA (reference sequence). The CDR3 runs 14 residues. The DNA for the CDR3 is TGCAGTGCTAGGGTGGGGACAGGGTACGAAAAACTGTTTTTT. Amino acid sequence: CSARVGTGYEKLFF.

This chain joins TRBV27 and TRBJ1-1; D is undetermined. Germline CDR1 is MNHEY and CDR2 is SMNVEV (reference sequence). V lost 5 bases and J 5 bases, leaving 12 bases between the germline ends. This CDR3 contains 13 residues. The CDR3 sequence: CASSLTPKTEAFF. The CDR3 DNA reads TGTGCCAGCAGTCTCACACCGAAGACTGAAGCTTTCTTT.

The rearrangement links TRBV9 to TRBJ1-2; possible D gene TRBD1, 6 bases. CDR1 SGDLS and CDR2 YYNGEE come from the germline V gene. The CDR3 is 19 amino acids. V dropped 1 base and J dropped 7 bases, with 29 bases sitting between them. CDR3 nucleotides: TGTGCCAGCAGCGTAAATCCGCGACAGGACGTAGGGCGTTGGTTTGGCTACACCTTC. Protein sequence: CASSVNPRQDVGRWFGYTF.

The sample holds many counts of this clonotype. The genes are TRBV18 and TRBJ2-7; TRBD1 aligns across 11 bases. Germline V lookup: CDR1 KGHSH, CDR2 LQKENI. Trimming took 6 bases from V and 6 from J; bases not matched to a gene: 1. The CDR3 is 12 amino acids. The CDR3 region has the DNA TGTGCCAGCTCGGACAGGGGGCTCGAGCAGTACTTC. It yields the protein CASSDRGLEQYF. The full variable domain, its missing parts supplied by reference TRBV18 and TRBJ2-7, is NAGVMQNPRHLVRRRGQEARLRCSPMKGHSHVYWYRQLPEEGLKFMVYLQKENIIDESGMPKERFSAEFPKEGPSILRIQQVVRGDSAAYFCASSDRGLEQYFGPGTRLTVT.

The CDR3 reads CATAEATRPGEKLFF. In nucleotides, the CDR3 is TGTGCCACCGCGGAGGCGACACGGCCGGGTGAAAAACTGTTTTTT. The chain carries TRBV27 and TRBJ1-4; D gene unclear. Germline V gene sequence: CDR1 MNHEY, CDR2 SMNVEV (reference sequence). Between the trimmed V and J ends, which lost 10 bases and 7 bases, there was a span of 22 bases. The CDR3 is 15 amino acids.

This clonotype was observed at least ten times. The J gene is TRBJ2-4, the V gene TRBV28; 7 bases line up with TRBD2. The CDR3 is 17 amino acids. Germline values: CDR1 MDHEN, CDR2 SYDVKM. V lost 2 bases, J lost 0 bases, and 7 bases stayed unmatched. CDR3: CASSLGGLAVAKNIQYF. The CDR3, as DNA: TGTGCCAGCAGTTTAGGAGGGCTAGCGGTAGCCAAAAACATTCAGTACTTC.

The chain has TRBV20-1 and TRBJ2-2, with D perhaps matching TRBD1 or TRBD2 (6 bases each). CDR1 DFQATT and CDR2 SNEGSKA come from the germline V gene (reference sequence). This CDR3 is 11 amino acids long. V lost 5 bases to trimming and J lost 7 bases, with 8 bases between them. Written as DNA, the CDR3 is TGCAGTGCTGGAGGGGGCGGGGAGCTGTTTTTT. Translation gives CSAGGGGELFF.

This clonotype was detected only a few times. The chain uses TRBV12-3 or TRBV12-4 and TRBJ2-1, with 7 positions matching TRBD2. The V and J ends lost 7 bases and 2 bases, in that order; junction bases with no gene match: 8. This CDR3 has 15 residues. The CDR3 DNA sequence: TGTGCCAGCAAAAACCCTAGCGGAGCCTACAATGAGCAGTTCTTC. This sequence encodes CASKNPSGAYNEQFF.

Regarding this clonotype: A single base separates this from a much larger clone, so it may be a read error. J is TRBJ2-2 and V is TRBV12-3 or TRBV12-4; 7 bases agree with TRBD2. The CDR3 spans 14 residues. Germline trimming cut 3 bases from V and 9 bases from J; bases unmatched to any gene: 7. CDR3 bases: TGTGCCAGCAGTTTGGGCGGGAGAGGCTGGGAGCTGTTTTTT. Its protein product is CASSLGGRGWELFF.

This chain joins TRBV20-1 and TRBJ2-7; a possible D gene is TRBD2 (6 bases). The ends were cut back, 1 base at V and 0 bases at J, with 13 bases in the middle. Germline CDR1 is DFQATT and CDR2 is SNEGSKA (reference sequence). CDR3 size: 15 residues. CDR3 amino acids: CSARGGESDSYEQYF. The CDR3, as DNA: TGCAGTGCTAGAGGGGGGGAGTCCGACTCCTACGAGCAGTACTTC.

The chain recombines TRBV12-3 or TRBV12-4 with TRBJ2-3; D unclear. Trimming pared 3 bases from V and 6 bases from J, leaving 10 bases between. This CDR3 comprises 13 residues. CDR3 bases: TGTGCCAGCAGTTTGGTCGAAGTCGATACGCAGTATTTT. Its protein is CASSLVEVDTQYF.

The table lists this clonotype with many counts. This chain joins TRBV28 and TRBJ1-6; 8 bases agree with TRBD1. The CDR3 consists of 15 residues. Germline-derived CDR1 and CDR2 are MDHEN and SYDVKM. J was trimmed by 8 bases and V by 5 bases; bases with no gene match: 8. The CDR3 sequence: CASSARTGLDSPLHF. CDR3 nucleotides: TGTGCCAGCAGTGCCAGGACAGGGTTGGATTCACCCCTCCACTTT. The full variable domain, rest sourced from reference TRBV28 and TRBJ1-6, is DVKVTQSSRYLVKRTGEKVFLECVQDMDHENMFWYRQDPGLGLRLIYFSYDVKMKEKGDIPEGYSVSREKKERFSLILESASTNQTSMYLCASSARTGLDSPLHFGNGTRLTVT.

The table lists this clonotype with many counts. The CDR3 DNA follows: TGTGCCAGCAGCGCGGACAGGGATGGAGATACGCAGTATTTT. Protein product: CASSADRDGDTQYF. The V call is TRBV11-2, the J call TRBJ2-3; 8 positions agree with TRBD1. Losses at the gene ends were 5 bases for V and 5 bases for J; bases not matched to a gene: 6. The germline gives CDR1 SGHAT, CDR2 FQNNGV. The CDR3 totals 14 residues. The whole variable domain, remainder taken from reference TRBV11-2 and TRBJ2-3, is EAGVAQSPRYKIIEKRQSVAFWCNPISGHATLYWYQQILGQGPKLLIQFQNNGVVDDSQLPKDRFSAERLKGVDSTLKIQPAKLEDSAVYLCASSADRDGDTQYFGPGTRLTVL.

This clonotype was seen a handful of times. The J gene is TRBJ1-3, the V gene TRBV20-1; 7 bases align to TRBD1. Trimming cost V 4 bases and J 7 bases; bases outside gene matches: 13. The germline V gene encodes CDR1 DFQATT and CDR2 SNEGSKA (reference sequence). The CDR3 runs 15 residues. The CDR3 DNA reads TGCAGTGCTACTGGACAGGACCTCTCGGGGAACACCATATATTTT. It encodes CSATGQDLSGNTIYF.

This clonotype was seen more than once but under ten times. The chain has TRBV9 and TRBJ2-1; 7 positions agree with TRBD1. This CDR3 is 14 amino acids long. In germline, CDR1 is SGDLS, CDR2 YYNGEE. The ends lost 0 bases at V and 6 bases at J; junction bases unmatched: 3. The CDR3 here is CASSVADRPNEQFF. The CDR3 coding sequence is TGTGCCAGCAGCGTAGCGGACAGGCCCAATGAGCAGTTCTTC. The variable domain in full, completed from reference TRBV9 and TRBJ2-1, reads DSGVTQTPKHLITATGQRVTLRCSPRSGDLSVYWYQQSLDQGLQFLIQYYNGEERAKGNILERFSAQQFPDLHSELNLSSLELGDSALYFCASSVADRPNEQFFGPGTRLTVL.

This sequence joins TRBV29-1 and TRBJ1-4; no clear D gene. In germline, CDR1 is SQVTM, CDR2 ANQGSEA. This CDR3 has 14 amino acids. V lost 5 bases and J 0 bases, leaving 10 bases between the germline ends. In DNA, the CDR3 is TGCAGCGTTAGGTCCAGACCAACTAATGAAAAACTGTTTTTT. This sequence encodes CSVRSRPTNEKLFF.

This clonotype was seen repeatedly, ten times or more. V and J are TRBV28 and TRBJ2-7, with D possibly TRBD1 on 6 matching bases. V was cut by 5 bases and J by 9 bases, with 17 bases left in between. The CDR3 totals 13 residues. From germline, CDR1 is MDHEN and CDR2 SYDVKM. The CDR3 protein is CASSQSGTPRQYF. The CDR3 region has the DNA TGTGCCAGCAGTCAATCCGGGACACCCAGGCAGTACTTC.

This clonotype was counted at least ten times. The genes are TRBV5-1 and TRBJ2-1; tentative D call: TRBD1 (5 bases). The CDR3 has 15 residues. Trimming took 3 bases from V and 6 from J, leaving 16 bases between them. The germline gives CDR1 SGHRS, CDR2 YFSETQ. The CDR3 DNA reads TGCGCCAGCAGCTCCTCTCCCGACAGAGTCAATGAGCAGTTCTTC. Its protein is CASSSSPDRVNEQFF.

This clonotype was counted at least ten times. CDR3 region: CASSYGQDVTGELFF. The CDR3 nucleotides read TGTGCCAGCAGTTATGGGCAAGATGTCACCGGGGAGCTGTTTTTT. The chain is built from TRBV6-1 and TRBJ2-2; D not certain. Germline values: CDR1 MNHNS, CDR2 SASEGT. Trimming left V 5 bases short and J 4 bases short, with 14 bases between. There are 15 residues in the CDR3.

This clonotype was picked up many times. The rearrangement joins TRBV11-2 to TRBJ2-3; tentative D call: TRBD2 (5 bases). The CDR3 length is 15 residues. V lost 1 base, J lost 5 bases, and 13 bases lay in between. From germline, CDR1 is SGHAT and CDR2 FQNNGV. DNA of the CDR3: TGTGCCAGCAGCTTAGGAGGGAGATCGATAGATACGCAGTATTTT. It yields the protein CASSLGGRSIDTQYF.

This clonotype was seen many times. The CDR3: CASSPGQGGFTEAFF. The CDR3 DNA sequence: TGTGCCAGCAGTCCGGGACAGGGAGGTTTCACTGAAGCTTTCTTT. The J gene is TRBJ1-1, the V gene TRBV27, with 9 bases matching TRBD1. V gave up 5 bases and J gave up 4 bases; unmatched junction bases: 8. In germline, CDR1 is MNHEY, CDR2 SMNVEV (reference sequence). This CDR3 region has 15 residues.

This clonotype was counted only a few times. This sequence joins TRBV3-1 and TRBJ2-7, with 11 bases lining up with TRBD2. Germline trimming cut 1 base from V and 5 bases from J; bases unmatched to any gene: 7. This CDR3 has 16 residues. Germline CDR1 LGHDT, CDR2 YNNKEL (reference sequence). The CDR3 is CASSQGPASGRHEQYF. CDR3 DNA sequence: TGTGCCAGCAGCCAAGGGCCGGCTAGCGGGAGGCACGAGCAGTACTTC.

The CDR3 here is CASSQVRGDYGKLFF. DNA for the CDR3: TGTGCCAGCAGCCAAGTTAGAGGGGATTATGGAAAACTGTTTTTT. This chain links TRBV3-1 with TRBJ1-4, with a weak D call TRBD1 (5 bases). This CDR3 contains 15 residues. Germline-derived CDR1 and CDR2 are LGHDT and YNNKEL (reference sequence). V was shortened by 1 base and J by 10 bases, with 16 bases between the two germline ends.

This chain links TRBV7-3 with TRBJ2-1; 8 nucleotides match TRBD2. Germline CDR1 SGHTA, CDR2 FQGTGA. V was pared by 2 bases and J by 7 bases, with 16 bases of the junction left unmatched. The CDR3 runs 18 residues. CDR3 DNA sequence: TGTGCCAGCAGCTTATTTCTTAAAGCGGGAGACCTATATAATGAGCAGTTCTTC. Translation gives CASSLFLKAGDLYNEQFF. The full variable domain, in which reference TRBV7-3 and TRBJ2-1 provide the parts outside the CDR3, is GAGVSQTPSNKVTEKGKYVELRCDPISGHTALYWYRQSLGQGPEFLIYFQGTGAADDSGLPNDRFFAVRPEGSVSTLKIQRTERGDSAVYLCASSLFLKAGDLYNEQFFGPGTRLTVL.

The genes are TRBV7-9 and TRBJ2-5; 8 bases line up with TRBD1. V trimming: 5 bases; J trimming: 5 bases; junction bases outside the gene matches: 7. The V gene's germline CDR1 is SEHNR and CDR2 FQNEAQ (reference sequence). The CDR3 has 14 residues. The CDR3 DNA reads TGTGCCAGCAGCCGCGGACAGGGCACTGAGACCCAGTACTTC. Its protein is CASSRGQGTETQYF.

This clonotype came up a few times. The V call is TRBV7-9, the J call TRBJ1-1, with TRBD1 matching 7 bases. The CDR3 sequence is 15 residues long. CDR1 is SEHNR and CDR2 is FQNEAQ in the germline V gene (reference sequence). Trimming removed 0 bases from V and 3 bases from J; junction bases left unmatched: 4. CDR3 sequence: CASSLAEGAYTEAFF. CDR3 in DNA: TGTGCCAGCAGCTTAGCCGAGGGGGCATACACTGAAGCTTTCTTT.